Reported below is one T cell receptor (beta chain). The data belong to a study of control samples from healthy donors and cancer patients. The assay was immunoSEQ multiplex PCR, and TCRdb's table has in-frame clones only and misses some. Of about 140,000 clones detected, around 85% appear once; the ten largest clones hold around 9%. V gave up 1 base and J gave up 1 base; unmatched junction bases: 1. CDR1 is LNHNV, CDR2 YYDKDF, per germline (reference sequence). The CDR3 length is 15 residues. This TCR was sampled from a woman between 25 and 40 years old in good health. Sequencing was performed on blood. The chain has TRBV15 and TRBJ2-7, with 10 positions matching TRBD2. The CDR3 DNA follows: TGTGCCACCAGCAGAGGGACTAGCGGATCCTACGAGCAGTACTTC. Its translation is CATSRGTSGSYEQYF.